Presented here are 32 T cell receptor beta chains from one specimen sequenced in a study of early T cells in non-severe SARS-CoV-2 infection. One entry per CDR3 protein, called by TCRdb with MiXCR from the 5' RACE reads. The sample gives 22,000 or so distinct CDR3 sequences, 4.5% of which show up once; around 21% is in the top ten. Sequencing input: whole blood. Source of these receptors: an adult who was a healthcare worker with PCR-confirmed SARS-CoV-2 infection or an uninfected control (not recorded which).

By frequency in the sample, this clonotype is medium-sized. The chain recombines TRBV6-1 with TRBJ2-2; the D gene is possibly TRBD1 (5 bases). CDR3 length equals 15 residues. Looked up from germline, CDR1 is MNHNS and CDR2 is SASEGT. V shed 4 bases and J shed 5 bases, with 14 bases lying between them. The CDR3: CASSGGREMTGELFF. In DNA, the CDR3 is TGTGCCAGCAGTGGAGGCAGGGAAATGACCGGGGAGCTGTTTTTT.

In its sample, this clonotype was seen many times. V and J are TRBV19 and TRBJ2-1, with TRBD2 identical over 11 bases. V gave up 8 bases and J gave up 8 bases; unmatched junction bases: 8. Germline CDR1 reads LNHDA; CDR2 reads SQIVND (reference sequence). This CDR3 has 14 residues. The CDR3 DNA is TGTGCCAGTGGGTTAGCGGGAGGGCTCGATGAGCAGTTCTTC. Encoded protein: CASGLAGGLDEQFF.

The sample holds many counts of this clonotype. The chain uses TRBV19 and TRBJ2-3; D gene ambiguous. Trimming removed 3 bases at V and 0 bases at J, with 16 bases between. This CDR3 is 17 amino acids long. Per germline, CDR1 LNHDA and CDR2 SQIVND (reference sequence). This chain's CDR3 is CASSMLWSRLSTDTQYF. In DNA form, the CDR3 reads TGTGCCAGTAGTATGCTGTGGAGCCGCCTTAGCACAGATACGCAGTATTTT. Variable domain in full (rest from reference TRBV19 and TRBJ2-3): DGGITQSPKYLFRKEGQNVTLSCEQNLNHDAMYWYRQDPGQGLRLIYYSQIVNDFQKGDIAEGYSVSREKKESFPLTVTSAQKNPTAFYLCASSMLWSRLSTDTQYFGPGTRLTVL.

The chain uses TRBV27 and TRBJ2-1; TRBD1 matches 9 bases. CDR3 size: 15 residues. Germline loops: CDR1 MNHEY, CDR2 SMNVEV (reference sequence). Losses at the gene ends were 4 bases for V and 3 bases for J; bases not matched to a gene: 4. CDR3 sequence reads: CASSSRDRVYNEQFF. CDR3 sequence (DNA): TGTGCCAGCAGTTCCCGGGACAGGGTCTACAATGAGCAGTTCTTC.

This clonotype was observed many times. V gene TRBV12-3 or TRBV12-4 combines with J gene TRBJ1-5, with D maybe TRBD1 (6 bases). This CDR3 has 12 residues. V gave up 8 bases and J gave up 9 bases, with 14 bases separating them. Here the CDR3 DNA reads TGTGCCAGCCGACAGGAAACTCGGCCCCAGCATTTT. This sequence encodes CASRQETRPQHF.

This clonotype was detected many times. V gene TRBV5-6 combines with J gene TRBJ1-1; tentative D call: TRBD1 (5 bases). Trimming shortened V by 4 bases and J by 4 bases, and 8 bases separated the two germline ends. The CDR3 consists of 12 residues. Germline V gene data show CDR1 as SGHDT and CDR2 as YYEEEE. In DNA form, the CDR3 reads TGTGCCAGCAGCCCGGGACTCACTGAAGCTTTCTTT. This encodes CASSPGLTEAFF. Full variable domain (outside the CDR3, taken from reference TRBV5-6 and TRBJ1-1): DAGVTQSPTHLIKTRGQQVTLRCSPKSGHDTVSWYQQALGQGPQFIFQYYEEEERQRGNFPDRFSGHQFPNYSSELNVNALLLGDSALYLCASSPGLTEAFFGQGTRLTVV.

This clonotype was seen many times. The chain joins TRBV7-2 to TRBJ2-3; 9 bases agree with TRBD1. CDR1 SGHTA and CDR2 FQGNSA come from the germline V gene. With V trimmed by 4 bases and J by 2 bases, 4 bases remained unmatched. The CDR3 extends over 15 amino acids. CDR3 residues: CASSWDRENTDTQYF. CDR3 sequence (DNA): TGTGCCAGCAGCTGGGACAGGGAAAACACAGATACGCAGTATTTT. Full variable domain (rest looked up from reference TRBV7-2 and TRBJ2-3): GAGVSQSPSNKVTEKGKDVELRCDPISGHTALYWYRQSLGQGLEFLIYFQGNSAPDKSGLPSDRFSAERTGGSVSTLTIQRTQQEDSAVYLCASSWDRENTDTQYFGPGTRLTVL.

The chain couples TRBV6-6 to TRBJ2-2; TRBD1 matches 8 bases. Germline loops: CDR1 MNHNY, CDR2 SVGAGI (reference sequence). With 2 bases clipped from V and 4 bases from J, the junction kept 12 bases outside the gene matches. The CDR3 is made up of 18 amino acids. The CDR3 sequence is CASSYPLLQGVSTGELFF. The CDR3 nucleotides read TGTGCCAGCAGTTACCCCTTGCTACAGGGGGTCTCCACCGGGGAGCTGTTTTTT.

This clonotype was seen ten or more times. This chain connects TRBV28 to TRBJ1-1; D might be TRBD1 (5 bases). V was cut by 1 base and J by 4 bases, with 16 bases left in between. The germline gives CDR1 MDHEN, CDR2 SYDVKM. CDR3 length: 16 amino acids. The CDR3 here is CASSLSAGRVGTEAFF. The CDR3, as DNA: TGTGCCAGCAGTTTATCGGCGGGCAGGGTGGGCACTGAAGCTTTCTTT.

The table lists this clonotype with many counts. The rearrangement links TRBV5-1 to TRBJ1-5; no reliable D call. The CDR3 sequence is 13 residues long. CDR1 is SGHRS, CDR2 YFSETQ, per germline. Between the trimmed V and J ends, which lost 1 base and 0 bases, there was a span of 2 bases. The CDR3 protein is CASSLYSNQPQHF. The CDR3 coding sequence is TGCGCCAGCAGCTTGTATAGCAATCAGCCCCAGCATTTT.

This clonotype showed up just a few times. The chain couples TRBV6-2 or TRBV6-3 to TRBJ2-3, with 12 positions matching TRBD2. The CDR3 loop spans 16 amino acids. Germline V gives CDR1 MNHEY, CDR2 SVGEGT. V lost 6 bases and J lost 7; bases outside the gene matches: 11. The CDR3 sequence: CASSPRLAGGPHTQYF. CDR3 sequence (DNA): TGTGCCAGCAGCCCGAGGCTAGCGGGAGGGCCCCATACGCAGTATTTT.

This clonotype was seen many times. CDR3 in DNA: TGTGCCATCAGTGACGGGGTCGGGTTGAACACTGAAGCTTTCTTT. This translates into CAISDGVGLNTEAFF. The rearrangement uses TRBV10-3 and TRBJ1-1; D unclear. This CDR3 region has 15 residues. Germline V gives CDR1 ENHRY, CDR2 SYGVKD. V was shortened by 3 bases and J by 0 bases, with 11 bases between the two germline ends.

At least ten counts were recorded for this clonotype. The chain has TRBV28 and TRBJ1-4, with 8 bases aligning to TRBD1. Trimming took 4 bases from V and 6 from J; bases not matched to a gene: 10. Germline CDR1 MDHEN, CDR2 SYDVKM. The CDR3 is 16 amino acids. In DNA, the CDR3 is TGTGCCAGCAGTTCACAGACAGGGGCTTGGGATGAAAAACTGTTTTTT. Translation: CASSSQTGAWDEKLFF.

This clonotype was recorded many times. The chain employs TRBV3-1 and TRBJ2-3; TRBD2 aligns across 10 bases. Germline V CDR1 and CDR2: LGHDT, YNNKEL (reference sequence). The CDR3 is made up of 17 amino acids. V trimming: 3 bases; J trimming: 5 bases; junction bases outside the gene matches: 11. The CDR3 nucleotides read TGTGCCAGCAGCCATTTTGATCTAGCGGGAGTAAGAGATACGCAGTATTTT. Encoded protein: CASSHFDLAGVRDTQYF.

Many counts were recorded for this clonotype. This chain joins TRBV6-5 and TRBJ2-2, with D uncertain. Trimming pared 4 bases from V and 5 bases from J, leaving 5 bases between. The CDR3 has 12 amino acids. Germline V CDR1 and CDR2: MNHEY, SVGAGI. The CDR3 loop is CASSSRTGELFF. The CDR3 coding sequence is TGTGCCAGCAGTTCGCGAACCGGGGAGCTGTTTTTT.

The CDR3 here is CSAPRAHAAGLNEQFF. The CDR3, as DNA: TGCAGTGCTCCCCGGGCCCATGCAGCGGGACTGAATGAGCAGTTCTTC. The chain combines TRBV20-1 with TRBJ2-1; 7 nucleotides line up with TRBD2. Germline CDR1 DFQATT, CDR2 SNEGSKA (reference sequence). After removal of 5 bases from V and 7 bases from J, the junction contained 17 bases not matched to a gene. There are 16 residues in the CDR3.

This clonotype is judged medium-sized. The J gene is TRBJ1-1, the V gene TRBV30, with D tentatively TRBD1 (5 bases). V was trimmed by 4 bases and J by 1 base, leaving 13 bases between them. The germline V gene has CDR1 GTSNPN and CDR2 SVGIG (reference sequence). CDR3 size: 14 residues. This CDR3 is CAWTGRGKNTEAFF. The CDR3 nucleotides are TGTGCCTGGACGGGTCGGGGGAAGAACACTGAAGCTTTCTTT. The full variable domain, with the rest looked up from reference TRBV30 and TRBJ1-1, is SQTIHQWPATLVQPVGSPLSLECTVEGTSNPNLYWYRQAAGRGLQLLFYSVGIGQISSEVPQNLSASRPQDRQFILSSKKLLLSDSGFYLCAWTGRGKNTEAFFGQGTRLTVV.

This clonotype showed up many times. The chain employs TRBV29-1 and TRBJ2-2, with 10 positions matching TRBD2. This CDR3 is 16 amino acids long. Trimming removed 0 bases from V and 1 base from J; junction bases left unmatched: 2. Germline V CDR1 and CDR2: SQVTM, ANQGSEA. CDR3 protein: CSVEDPSGRNTGELFF. The CDR3 DNA is TGCAGCGTTGAAGACCCTAGCGGGAGGAACACCGGGGAGCTGTTTTTT.

Within the sample, this clonotype is medium-sized. The chain couples TRBV11-2 to TRBJ1-1; D not resolved. There are 14 residues in the CDR3. Germline loops: CDR1 SGHAT, CDR2 FQNNGV. Trimming took off 0 bases at V and 4 bases at J, with 9 bases between the two ends. The DNA of the CDR3 is TGTGCCAGCAGCTTAGATAGGGTGAGCACTGAAGCTTTCTTT. Its protein product is CASSLDRVSTEAFF.

This clonotype was observed at least ten times. The rearrangement joins TRBV28 to TRBJ2-1, with 10 bases matching TRBD2. The CDR3 sequence is 21 residues long. Per the germline V gene, CDR1 is MDHEN and CDR2 is SYDVKM. The V segment lost 6 bases and the J segment 0 bases; nucleotides outside the gene matches: 20. The CDR3 sequence is CASRIALLAGRVYSSYNEQFF. The CDR3 DNA sequence: TGTGCCAGCAGAATTGCCCTACTAGCGGGGAGAGTTTATAGCTCCTACAATGAGCAGTTCTTC. Using reference TRBV28 and TRBJ2-1 for the parts outside the CDR3, the full variable domain is DVKVTQSSRYLVKRTGEKVFLECVQDMDHENMFWYRQDPGLGLRLIYFSYDVKMKEKGDIPEGYSVSREKKERFSLILESASTNQTSMYLCASRIALLAGRVYSSYNEQFFGPGTRLTVL.

This chain joins TRBV28 and TRBJ2-1; TRBD2 agrees at 7 bases. From germline, CDR1 is MDHEN and CDR2 SYDVKM. Trimming took 5 bases from V and 7 from J; bases not matched to a gene: 8. This CDR3 contains 14 residues. The CDR3 bases are TGTGCCAGCAGTAGGGAGGGCCCTCCAAATGAGCAGTTCTTC. Translating it yields CASSREGPPNEQFF.

This clonotype was found many times. This chain uses TRBV25-1 with TRBJ2-3; 10 bases map to TRBD2. The germline V gene encodes CDR1 MGHDK and CDR2 SYGVNS. Losses at the gene ends were 2 bases for V and 6 bases for J; bases not matched to a gene: 8. The CDR3 covers 16 residues. Here the CDR3 DNA reads TGTGCCAGCAGTGAAGAGGTAGCGGGAGGCGCCGATACGCAGTATTTT. This translates into CASSEEVAGGADTQYF. Full variable domain (remainder filled in from reference TRBV25-1 and TRBJ2-3): EADIYQTPRYLVIGTGKKITLECSQTMGHDKMYWYQQDPGMELHLIHYSYGVNSTEKGDLSSESTVSRIRTEHFPLTLESARPSHTSQYLCASSEEVAGGADTQYFGPGTRLTVL.

This clonotype was seen more than once but under ten times. This chain links TRBV12-3 or TRBV12-4 with TRBJ1-3; no clear D. This CDR3 has 15 amino acids. Trimming cost V 7 bases and J 3 bases, with 16 bases left between them. In DNA, the CDR3 is TGTGCCAGCACCCCTGGCGTCGGTTTTGGAAACACCATATATTTT. Its protein product is CASTPGVGFGNTIYF.

In this sample, this clonotype turned up many times. This sequence joins TRBV27 and TRBJ2-3, with no clear D. This CDR3 comprises 13 residues. CDR1 is MNHEY and CDR2 is SMNVEV in the germline V gene (reference sequence). The germline V and J ends were trimmed by 6 bases and 2 bases, with 9 bases remaining between them. Here the CDR3 reads CASSLLTTDTQYF. The CDR3, as DNA: TGTGCCAGCAGCCTCCTCACCACAGATACGCAGTATTTT.

This clonotype appeared many times. This chain uses TRBV4-1 with TRBJ1-5, with TRBD1 identical over 8 bases. Trimming took 4 bases from V and 0 from J; bases not matched to a gene: 14. The germline V gene has CDR1 MGHRA and CDR2 YSYEKL. The CDR3 is 19 amino acids. The CDR3 DNA reads as TGCGCCAGCAGCCCCTTGTCGGCAGGGGGCCAATATAGCAATCAGCCCCAGCATTTT. Amino acid sequence: CASSPLSAGGQYSNQPQHF.

This clonotype was seen a few times. V gene TRBV5-5 combines with J gene TRBJ2-1; TRBD1 or TRBD2 may be the D gene (6 bases each). This CDR3 is built from 14 residues. CDR1 is SGHKS, CDR2 YYEKEE, per germline (reference sequence). The V and J ends lost 6 bases and 10 bases respectively, with 20 bases between them. The CDR3 DNA reads TGTGCCAGCACTATAGAGTGGGGGGCGCTGGAGCAGTTCTTC. This codes for CASTIEWGALEQFF.

This clonotype showed up many times. One end of the junction fails to match germline, which may point to a read error. The V gene is TRBV4-3, the J gene TRBJ1-1, with D possibly matching TRBD1 (5 bases). The CDR3 totals 19 residues. Germline CDR1 is LGHNA and CDR2 is YSLEER. The DNA for the CDR3 is TGCGCCAGCAGCCATCACCGGGACGTATTTTATACCATGAACGCTGAAGCTTTCTTT. It encodes CASSHHRDVFYTMNAEAFF.

In this sample, this clonotype turned up many times. This chain uses TRBV19 with TRBJ2-3, with D possibly TRBD2 on 5 matching bases. The CDR3 sequence is 13 residues long. In germline, CDR1 is LNHDA, CDR2 SQIVND (reference sequence). Trimming removed 4 bases at V and 4 bases at J, with 9 bases between. The CDR3 DNA sequence: TGTGCCAGTAGTACACTAGATTCAGATACGCAGTATTTT. Translated, it gives CASSTLDSDTQYF.

The table lists this clonotype with a few counts. The CDR3 sequence: CASQRQGETYEQYF. In nucleotides, the CDR3 is TGTGCCAGCCAACGCCAGGGCGAAACCTACGAGCAGTACTTC. This sequence joins TRBV7-9 and TRBJ2-7; a possible D gene is TRBD1 (5 bases). CDR1 is SEHNR, CDR2 FQNEAQ, per germline (reference sequence). Trimming cost V 8 bases and J 2 bases, with 16 bases left between them. The CDR3 has 14 amino acids.

In this sample, this clonotype turned up many times. V and J are TRBV5-6 and TRBJ1-2; 8 bases are a match to TRBD1. This CDR3 spans 14 amino acids. V lost 2 bases to trimming and J lost 4 bases; unmatched junction nucleotides: 4. The germline V gene encodes CDR1 SGHDT and CDR2 YYEEEE. CDR3 loop: CASSFGQGPYGYTF. CDR3 DNA sequence: TGTGCCAGCAGCTTTGGACAGGGTCCCTATGGCTACACCTTC.

This clonotype occurred a few times. The chain carries TRBV29-1 and TRBJ2-7; D possibly corresponds to TRBD2 (7 bases). CDR1 and CDR2 (germline): SQVTM, ANQGSEA. This CDR3 has 14 amino acids. Trimming stripped 6 bases from V and 0 bases from J, with 15 bases between. The CDR3 DNA reads TGCAGCGTCGCCAAGGGGGGGCACTCCTACGAGCAGTACTTC. Its translation is CSVAKGGHSYEQYF.

At least ten counts were recorded for this clonotype. J is TRBJ2-5 and V is TRBV20-1, with 14 bases aligning to TRBD2. V shed 6 bases and J 5 bases; nucleotides not matched to a gene: 8. Per the germline V gene, CDR1 is DFQATT and CDR2 is SNEGSKA (reference sequence). The CDR3 contains 15 residues. The CDR3 is CSAPTSGRAEETQYF. The CDR3 DNA reads TGCAGTGCCCCGACTAGCGGGAGGGCCGAGGAGACCCAGTACTTC.